This TCR beta chain was identified during a study of T-cell reconstitution after alpha-beta-depleted transplantation in children. Study-level points and caveats: The authors attributed T-cell counts and diversity one year after transplant mostly to newly produced T cells. Expanded graft clones numbering several hundred reportedly gave rise to alpha-beta T cells about two months after transplant.

This clonotype was seen ten or more times. Its antigen is unidentified. The V and J ends lost 6 bases and 6 bases respectively, with 8 bases between them. The CDR3 loop spans 12 amino acids. The V gene's germline CDR1 is SGHTA and CDR2 FQGNSA. Unique molecular identifiers were used in preparing the TCRbeta library. MiXCR, run by TCRdb on the PCR reads, gives a single entry per CDR3 protein. The sample shows some 15,000 distinct CDR3 sequences, approximately 5.3% of them seen only once. The sequence was obtained from a boy between 10 and 17 years old with acute lymphoblastic leukemia, due to receive a stem cell transplant. This chain joins TRBV7-2 and TRBJ2-2, with no clear D. Specimen: PBMCs, collected before TCRalphabeta/CD19-depleted stem cell transplant. This CDR3 reads CASSPRPGELFF. CDR3 coding DNA: TGTGCCAGCAGTCCCCGTCCCGGGGAGCTGTTTTTT.